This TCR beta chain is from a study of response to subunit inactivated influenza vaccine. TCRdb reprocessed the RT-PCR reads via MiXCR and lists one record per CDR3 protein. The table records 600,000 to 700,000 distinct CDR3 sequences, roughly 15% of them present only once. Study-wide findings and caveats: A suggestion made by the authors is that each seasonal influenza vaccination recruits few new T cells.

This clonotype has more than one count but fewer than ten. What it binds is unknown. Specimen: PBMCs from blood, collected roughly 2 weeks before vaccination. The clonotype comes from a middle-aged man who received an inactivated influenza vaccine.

The CDR3 loop is CASSLDGASNQPQHF. The DNA for the CDR3 is TGTGCCAGCAGCTTAGATGGGGCGAGCAATCAGCCCCAGCATTTT. The gene calls are TRBV7-2 and TRBJ1-5, with D possibly matching TRBD1 (5 bases). The ends were cut back, 1 base at V and 1 base at J, with 8 bases in the middle. This CDR3 has 15 amino acids. Germline assignment: CDR1 SGHTA and CDR2 FQGNSA.